The present entry profiles one T cell receptor beta chain with its context. During active infection, Seattle patients enrolled and were then monitored through disease. TCRdb's table, derived via immunoSEQ multiplex PCR, lists solely in-frame clones and lacks some. This table holds about 200,000 clones, 82% found once. This sample is part of a study of blood T cell repertoires in COVID-19. Germline CDR1 SGHTA, CDR2 FQGTGA. The CDR3 is made up of 13 amino acids. Trimming stripped 2 bases from V and 7 bases from J, with 12 bases between. The clonotype originates from a woman aged 55-70 years with COVID-19, enrolled during active disease. The sample comprised peripheral blood. The gene calls are TRBV7-3 and TRBJ2-7, with D possibly matching TRBD2 (6 bases). The chain's CDR3 is CASSLGSGSEQYF. CDR3 DNA sequence: TGTGCCAGCAGCTTAGGCTCCGGGAGTGAGCAGTACTTC. The variable domain in full, completed from reference TRBV7-3 and TRBJ2-7, reads GAGVSQTPSNKVTEKGKYVELRCDPISGHTALYWYRQSLGQGPEFLIYFQGTGAADDSGLPNDRFFAVRPEGSVSTLKIQRTERGDSAVYLCASSLGSGSEQYFGPGTRLTVT.